These 24 T cell receptor beta chains share one sample of origin, sequenced in a study of T-cell reconstitution after alpha-beta-depleted transplantation in children. Unique molecular identifiers were used in preparing the TCRbeta library. Via MiXCR, TCRdb re-called the PCR reads, giving one row per CDR3 protein. The data contain around 380,000 distinct CDR3 sequences, about a tenth of them singletons. Sample: PBMCs from the stem cell graft donor, taken from the stem cell graft. The source is a human donor who donated a stem cell graft to a child with acute myeloid leukemia.

This clonotype has a count of ten or more. The V call is TRBV5-1, the J call TRBJ2-4; 8 nucleotides agree with TRBD1. CDR3 length equals 17 residues. V dropped 4 bases and J dropped 0; count of bases not matched to a gene: 9. The germline V gene encodes CDR1 SGHRS and CDR2 YFSETQ. The CDR3 nucleotides are TGCGCCAGCAGCCCCTACGACAGGGGCCTAGCCAAAAACATTCAGTACTTC. Protein sequence: CASSPYDRGLAKNIQYF.

This clonotype was counted only a few times. V usage is TRBV20-1 and J usage is TRBJ2-2; weak D call: TRBD2 (6 bases). CDR1 and CDR2 from the germline V gene are DFQATT and SNEGSKA (reference sequence). This CDR3 has 14 residues. Trimming shortened V by 4 bases and J by 0 bases, and 9 bases separated the two germline ends. This CDR3 reads CSAKASANTGELFF. The CDR3 region has the DNA TGCAGTGCTAAGGCTAGCGCGAACACCGGGGAGCTGTTTTTT.

The chain links TRBV10-2 to TRBJ2-3, with TRBD2 matching over 7 bases. Germline loops: CDR1 WSHSY, CDR2 SAAADI. Trimming cost V 0 bases and J 1 base; bases outside gene matches: 4. CDR3 length: 16 amino acids. CDR3 sequence (DNA): TGCGCCAGCAGTGAGTCGAGGCTAGCGGGCACAGATACGCAGTATTTT. It specifies CASSESRLAGTDTQYF.

This clonotype was counted between two and nine times. V usage is TRBV12-3 or TRBV12-4 and J usage is TRBJ2-1; D call uncertain. Deletions cut 7 bases from V and 4 bases from J, with 14 bases between. CDR3 size: 14 residues. CDR3 in DNA: TGTGCCAGCAAATCGAGCTCAACTTACAATGAGCAGTTCTTC. It codes for CASKSSSTYNEQFF.

The genes are TRBV7-6 and TRBJ2-1; 7 bases map to TRBD1. Germline loops: CDR1 SGHVS, CDR2 FNYEAQ. Trimming at V came to 5 bases and at J to 3 bases, leaving 7 bases not matched to a gene. This CDR3 has 15 residues. In nucleotides, the CDR3 is TGTGCCAGCAGCCTCACAGGGGCCCTCTACAATGAGCAGTTCTTC. Encoded protein: CASSLTGALYNEQFF.

This clonotype showed up just once. The DNA of the CDR3 is TGTGCCAGCACCTTCGACTGGGGTTTAAGGGACGAGCAGTACTTC. This sequence encodes CASTFDWGLRDEQYF. This rearrangement joins TRBV28 to TRBJ2-7; D is unclear. The germline CDR1 and CDR2 sequences are MDHEN and SYDVKM. The CDR3 consists of 15 residues. V was shortened by 7 bases and J by 5 bases, with 21 bases between the two germline ends.

This clonotype was picked up a small number of times. The CDR3 is CASSMRTGDGELFF. The CDR3 nucleotides are TGCGCCAGCAGCATGAGGACAGGCGACGGGGAGCTGTTTTTT. The chain joins TRBV5-1 to TRBJ2-2; 7 positions agree with TRBD1. The CDR3 is 14 residues long. The ends lost 4 bases at V and 7 bases at J; junction bases unmatched: 7. Germline V gene sequence: CDR1 SGHRS, CDR2 YFSETQ.

The V and J genes are TRBV5-1 and TRBJ2-4; 8 bases fit TRBD1. Trimming at V came to 2 bases and at J to 7 bases, leaving 2 bases not matched to a gene. CDR1 is SGHRS and CDR2 is YFSETQ in the germline V gene. The CDR3 consists of 13 residues. The CDR3 DNA is TGCGCCAGCAGCTTCAGGGGGCCGAACATTCAGTACTTC. Translated: CASSFRGPNIQYF.

This clonotype appeared a few times. The rearrangement links TRBV20-1 to TRBJ2-1; TRBD2 aligns across 9 bases. The CDR3 runs 16 residues. The germline V gene encodes CDR1 DFQATT and CDR2 SNEGSKA (reference sequence). J lost 7 bases, V lost 0 bases, and 10 bases had no gene match. The CDR3 is CSARDRGGRAWNEQFF. Written as DNA, the CDR3 is TGCAGTGCTAGAGACCGGGGCGGGAGGGCCTGGAATGAGCAGTTCTTC.

The J gene is TRBJ1-6, the V gene TRBV2, with TRBD1 as a possible D gene (5 bases). The CDR3 runs to 15 residues. V dropped 7 bases and J dropped 0 bases, with 10 bases sitting between them. Per germline, CDR1 SNHLY and CDR2 FYNNEI. CDR3 coding DNA: TGTGCCAGCAACCCAGGGAGCTCCTATAATTCACCCCTCCACTTT. Its translation: CASNPGSSYNSPLHF.

In this sample, this clonotype turned up a few times. The rearrangement links TRBV5-5 to TRBJ1-1, with D tentatively TRBD1 (5 bases). CDR1 and CDR2 from the germline V gene are SGHKS and YYEKEE (reference sequence). The CDR3 sequence is 15 residues long. V lost 1 base and J lost 0, with 10 bases in between. The CDR3 bases are TGTGCCAGCAGCTTGTTTTCGGGGCTGAACACTGAAGCTTTCTTT. It encodes CASSLFSGLNTEAFF.

This clonotype was seen many times. The J gene is TRBJ2-6, the V gene TRBV11-2, with a weak D call TRBD1 (6 bases). V dropped 6 bases and J dropped 4 bases, with 16 bases sitting between them. The CDR3 runs 16 residues. The germline V gene has CDR1 SGHAT and CDR2 FQNNGV. The CDR3 DNA reads TGTGCCAGCAGTTCCTTTACAGGGCAGGGGGCCAACGTCCTGACTTTC. Translation gives CASSSFTGQGANVLTF.

This clonotype turned up a few times. V and J are TRBV6-5 and TRBJ1-4; 8 bases match TRBD1. The CDR3 is 18 amino acids. Germline V gives CDR1 MNHEY, CDR2 SVGAGI. Trimming cost V 8 bases and J 4 bases; bases outside gene matches: 18. This CDR3 reads CASGHRGSSRSLNEKLFF. The CDR3 DNA reads as TGTGCCAGCGGGCACAGGGGGAGCTCCCGTTCCCTTAATGAAAAACTGTTTTTT.

This clonotype was observed a handful of times. The V call is TRBV27, the J call TRBJ2-7, with TRBD2 matching 8 bases. Germline loops: CDR1 MNHEY, CDR2 SMNVEV (reference sequence). V lost 6 bases, J lost 1 base, and 8 bases stayed unmatched. The CDR3 has 15 amino acids. The CDR3 sequence is CASRSPRLASYEQYF. The CDR3 nucleotides read TGTGCCAGCAGATCACCTCGACTAGCGTCCTACGAGCAGTACTTC.

This sequence joins TRBV20-1 and TRBJ2-7; 8 bases agree with TRBD2. Germline trimming cut 3 bases from V and 7 bases from J; bases unmatched to any gene: 5. Looked up from germline, CDR1 is DFQATT and CDR2 is SNEGSKA (reference sequence). There are 12 residues in the CDR3. The CDR3 DNA follows: TGCAGTGCTAGTCCGGGACTAGATGAGCAGTACTTC. This translates into CSASPGLDEQYF.

The table lists this clonotype with a few counts. The V and J genes are TRBV20-1 and TRBJ2-3, with 8 bases that match TRBD2. V trimming: 3 bases; J trimming: 1 base; junction bases outside the gene matches: 3. Germline assignment: CDR1 DFQATT and CDR2 SNEGSKA (reference sequence). This CDR3 comprises 14 residues. CDR3 coding DNA: TGCAGTGCTAGGGAGACTAGCGGCACAGATACGCAGTATTTT. It specifies CSARETSGTDTQYF.

In this sample, this clonotype turned up a few times. This chain uses TRBV7-2 with TRBJ2-1; 9 bases agree with TRBD2. This CDR3 comprises 14 residues. CDR1 SGHTA and CDR2 FQGNSA come from the germline V gene. V gave up 3 bases and J gave up 6 bases; unmatched junction bases: 3. In DNA form, the CDR3 reads TGTGCCAGCAGCTTGGGACTAGCTACCAATGAGCAGTTCTTC. Its protein product is CASSLGLATNEQFF.

This clonotype was seen a few times. The chain carries TRBV29-1 and TRBJ1-4; D is unclear. This CDR3 is built from 13 residues. Trimming left V 4 bases short and J 2 bases short, with 8 bases between. Germline V gene lookup returns CDR1 SQVTM and CDR2 ANQGSEA. DNA for the CDR3: TGCAGCGTTGGTGGAGCTACTAATGAAAAACTGTTTTTT. The encoded protein is CSVGGATNEKLFF.

A few counts support this clonotype. This sequence joins TRBV12-3 or TRBV12-4 and TRBJ2-7; either TRBD1 or TRBD2 may fit D (5 bases each). The CDR3 consists of 14 residues. Trimming pared 3 bases from V and 5 bases from J, leaving 14 bases between. In DNA, the CDR3 is TGTGCCAGCAGTTTCGAGGGGACGCACAACGAGCAGTACGTC. Protein product: CASSFEGTHNEQYV.

This clonotype has only a few counts. The chain couples TRBV5-1 to TRBJ2-1; 13 bases are shared with TRBD2. Germline CDR1 and CDR2: SGHRS and YFSETQ. With 3 bases clipped from V and 10 bases from J, the junction kept 10 bases outside the gene matches. CDR3 length: 16 amino acids. CDR3 residues: CASSSGTSGAHEEQFF. The CDR3 region has the DNA TGCGCCAGCAGCTCCGGGACTAGCGGGGCTCACGAGGAGCAGTTCTTC.

There are many counts of this clonotype. This chain links TRBV7-2 with TRBJ2-1; D gene unclear. This CDR3 is 17 amino acids long. V dropped 1 base and J dropped 0 bases, with 13 bases sitting between them. Per the germline V gene, CDR1 is SGHTA and CDR2 is FQGNSA. CDR3 sequence (DNA): TGTGCCAGCAGCTTAGGAACCCAAGCCCTCTCCTACAATGAGCAGTTCTTC. This sequence encodes CASSLGTQALSYNEQFF.

V usage is TRBV20-1 and J usage is TRBJ1-5; a weak D match, TRBD1 (5 bases). Germline V gives CDR1 DFQATT, CDR2 SNEGSKA (reference sequence). V was cut by 5 bases and J by 1 base, with 15 bases left in between. The CDR3 is made up of 15 amino acids. CDR3 coding DNA: TGCAGTGCTGTCGGGCGGGGGGGGAGCAATCAGCCCCAGCATTTT. It codes for CSAVGRGGSNQPQHF.

This clonotype has more than one count but fewer than ten. The chain is built from TRBV7-2 and TRBJ2-7; TRBD2 aligns across 7 bases. This CDR3 is 14 amino acids long. The V segment lost 5 bases and the J segment 4 bases; nucleotides outside the gene matches: 8. The germline V gene encodes CDR1 SGHTA and CDR2 FQGNSA. This chain's CDR3 is CASSPPGLQYEQYF. CDR3 sequence (DNA): TGTGCCAGCAGCCCGCCGGGACTACAATACGAGCAGTACTTC.

This clonotype appeared a few times. The V gene is TRBV3-1, the J gene TRBJ1-2; 9 bases agree with TRBD1. This CDR3 contains 15 residues. Germline V gene sequence: CDR1 LGHDT, CDR2 YNNKEL (reference sequence). J gave up 2 bases and V 1 base, and 2 bases lay outside the gene matches. The DNA for the CDR3 is TGTGCCAGCAGCCAAGGGACAGGGGTCAACTATGGCTACACCTTC. This codes for CASSQGTGVNYGYTF.